The 11 T cell receptor beta chains given below trace back to one sample, sequenced in a study of Graves' ophthalmopathy and Graves' hyperthyroidism. RNA transcripts were the template, and TCR beta CDR3 regions were amplified from them. An initial RT-PCR round employing HTBI primers preceded a second-round multiplex PCR. MiXCR, applied by TCRdb to the multiplex PCR reads, yields one record per CDR3 protein. The repertoire consists of more than 1,000,000 distinct CDR3 sequences, with about two fifths occurring once and the leading ten covering over 8.5%. The sequencing input was peripheral blood or thyroid tissue (not recorded which). The receptors here all came from an adult man with Graves' hyperthyroidism.

This clonotype was counted at least ten times. The DNA for the CDR3 is TGTGCCAGCAGCTTCCGTGGGCAGCCAACCGGGGAGCTGTTTTTT. Translating it yields CASSFRGQPTGELFF. This chain joins TRBV7-2 and TRBJ2-2; unclear D gene. Trimming cost V 3 bases and J 5 bases, with 13 bases left between them. Germline V CDR1 and CDR2: SGHTA, FQGNSA. There are 15 residues in the CDR3.

This clonotype has more than one count but fewer than ten. V gene TRBV6-5 combines with J gene TRBJ1-4; D is possibly TRBD1 (5 bases). Germline assignment: CDR1 MNHEY and CDR2 SVGAGI. Between the trimmed V and J ends, which lost 8 bases and 5 bases, there was a span of 15 bases. CDR3 length equals 14 residues. CDR3 nucleotides: TGTGCCAGCGCCCACAGGTCTACAAATGAAAAACTGTTTTTT. Its translation is CASAHRSTNEKLFF.

V usage is TRBV6-1 and J usage is TRBJ2-7, with TRBD1 identical over 9 bases. The CDR3 spans 15 residues. CDR1 is MNHNS, CDR2 SASEGT, per germline. V lost 6 bases and J lost 3; bases outside the gene matches: 9. The CDR3 spells CASSRDRAVLYEQYF. The CDR3 region has the DNA TGTGCCAGCAGCCGGGACAGGGCGGTTCTCTACGAGCAGTACTTC.

Regarding this clonotype: This may be a read error, as it is one base from a much larger clone. The chain has TRBV10-3 and TRBJ2-5; D gene uncertain. V was trimmed by 5 bases and J by 4 bases, leaving 8 bases between them. The V gene's germline CDR1 is ENHRY and CDR2 SYGVKD. The CDR3 has 12 amino acids. Here the CDR3 DNA reads TGTGCCATCAGTCGACGGACAGAGACCCAGTACTTC. Translating it yields CAISRRTETQYF.

The chain employs TRBV29-1 and TRBJ2-5, with a tentative D call TRBD2 (7 bases). The ends were cut back, 2 bases at V and 1 base at J, with 29 bases in the middle. From germline, CDR1 is SQVTM and CDR2 ANQGSEA. CDR3 length equals 20 residues. The CDR3 protein is CSVERGGGPNTGTLQETQYF. CDR3 sequence (DNA): TGCAGCGTTGAAAGGGGCGGGGGCCCGAACACCGGGACACTCCAAGAGACCCAGTACTTC. Together with reference TRBV29-1 and TRBJ2-5, the CDR3 gives the full variable domain: SAVISQKPSRDICQRGTSLTIQCQVDSQVTMMFWYRQQPGQSLTLIATANQGSEATYESGFVIDKFPISRPNLTFSTLTVSNMSPEDSSIYLCSVERGGGPNTGTLQETQYFGPGTRLLVL.

This clonotype was seen ten or more times. V is TRBV2 and J is TRBJ2-5, with a possible D match to TRBD2 (6 bases). CDR3 size: 14 residues. Germline CDR1 is SNHLY and CDR2 is FYNNEI. The germline V and J ends were trimmed by 6 bases and 2 bases, with 13 bases remaining between them. As DNA, the CDR3 is TGTGCCAGCAGGATATTAGCGGTACAAGAGACCCAGTACTTC. Translation gives CASRILAVQETQYF.

This clonotype was picked up many times. The chain is built from TRBV5-1 and TRBJ1-2; 7 nucleotides agree with TRBD1. In germline, CDR1 is SGHRS, CDR2 YFSETQ. The V and J ends lost 4 bases and 3 bases, in that order; junction bases with no gene match: 3. The length of the CDR3 is 13 residues. CDR3 in amino acids: CASSVGQYYGYTF. DNA for the CDR3: TGCGCCAGCAGCGTGGGACAGTACTATGGCTACACCTTC.

There are many counts of this clonotype. The V and J genes are TRBV29-1 and TRBJ2-5; TRBD2 is a possible D gene (6 bases). V was shortened by 3 bases and J by 7 bases, with 15 bases between the two germline ends. The CDR3 is made up of 13 amino acids. Germline V gives CDR1 SQVTM, CDR2 ANQGSEA. The CDR3 sequence is CSVDPGSLATQYF. CDR3 nucleotide sequence: TGCAGCGTTGATCCCGGGAGTCTGGCGACCCAGTACTTC.

The chain links TRBV19 to TRBJ1-3; maybe TRBD1 (5 bases). V lost 5 bases and J lost 0, with 14 bases in between. Germline-derived CDR1 and CDR2 are LNHDA and SQIVND (reference sequence). The CDR3 contains 16 residues. CDR3 amino acids: CASSLMGHISGNTIYF. The DNA of the CDR3 is TGTGCCAGTAGTCTGATGGGGCACATCTCTGGAAACACCATATATTTT. Together with reference TRBV19 and TRBJ1-3, the CDR3 gives the full variable domain: DGGITQSPKYLFRKEGQNVTLSCEQNLNHDAMYWYRQDPGQGLRLIYYSQIVNDFQKGDIAEGYSVSREKKESFPLTVTSAQKNPTAFYLCASSLMGHISGNTIYFGEGSWLTVV.

This clonotype was seen at least ten times. The V and J genes are TRBV7-9 and TRBJ2-7; weak D call: TRBD2 (5 bases). V was clipped by 1 base and J by 3 bases, with 10 bases between them. Germline V gene data show CDR1 as SEHNR and CDR2 as FQNEAQ (reference sequence). The CDR3 loop spans 14 amino acids. The CDR3, as DNA: TGTGCCAGCAGCTTAGAGTCCGGGATCTACGAGCAGTACTTC. Its protein product is CASSLESGIYEQYF. The full variable domain, its missing parts supplied by reference TRBV7-9 and TRBJ2-7, is DTGVSQNPRHKITKRGQNVTFRCDPISEHNRLYWYRQTLGQGPEFLTYFQNEAQLEKSRLLSDRFSAERPKGSFSTLEIQRTEQGDSAMYLCASSLESGIYEQYFGPGTRLTVT.

Many counts were recorded for this clonotype. The chain carries TRBV7-8 and TRBJ1-3, with D unresolved. This CDR3 is 17 amino acids long. Trimming took 1 base from V and 0 from J, leaving 13 bases between them. CDR1 is SGHVS, CDR2 FQNEAQ, per germline. CDR3 bases: TGTGCCAGCAGCTTAGATCCAGGACGAAACTCTGGAAACACCATATATTTT. This gives the protein CASSLDPGRNSGNTIYF.